There are a few counts of the clone carrying this T cell receptor (beta chain). Per the original data handling: Counts of nucleated cells, estimated from reference gene primer amplification, were obtained. Some clones are missing from TCRdb's copy, which holds only in-frame ones; the method was immunoSEQ multiplex PCR. V and J calls and clone size are as listed in that table; D and trimming were resolved from the DNA. The data show 140,000 to 150,000 clones, about nine tenths seen once. The data derive from a study of blood T cell repertoires in COVID-19. On the study more broadly: Donors in the United States, Italy and Spain gave samples during acute or convalescent COVID-19. The analysed material was cDNA or gDNA that came from T cells, B-cell-depleted T cells, or PBMCs.

The CDR3 has 14 amino acids. CDR1 and CDR2 (germline): SGHRS, YFSETQ. Trimming left V 7 bases short and J 0 bases short, with 10 bases between. The specimen sequenced was peripheral blood. The J gene is TRBJ2-2, the V gene TRBV5-1; no clear D. The sequence derives from an elderly man with acute or convalescent COVID-19. In DNA, the CDR3 is TGCGCCAGCTGCGTAATGACGAACACCGGGGAGCTGTTTTTT. This gives the protein CASCVMTNTGELFF.